This is a list of T cell receptor beta chains from one sample in a study of identical twins. TCRdb processed the 5' RACE reads anew with MiXCR; each CDR3 protein has one entry. Of about 550,000 distinct CDR3 sequences listed, about 22% are singletons. The data also belong to a second study, concerning yellow fever vaccine responses in identical twins.

The sequenced sample consisted of CD4+ T cells sorted from blood. Receptors were obtained from a woman younger than 30 in good health. CDR3s include the opening cysteine and the closing phenylalanine or tryptophan. The D gene is left open where the match is weak. Size is stated for part of the rows, as once, few or many counts, or as a class when the clone is expanded.

size: few; D: TRBD1; J: TRBJ2-3; V: TRBV20-1; DNA: TGCAGTGCTAGAAACCCGGGACAGGCGACTACTAGCACAGATACGCAGTATTTT; CDR3: CSARNPGQATTSTDTQYF
size: -; D: -; J: TRBJ2-1; V: TRBV14; DNA: TGTGCCAGCAGCCAAGATTACGCTAGCACCAATGAGCAGTTCTTC; CDR3: CASSQDYASTNEQFF
size: -; D: TRBD1; J: TRBJ1-1; V: TRBV7-9; DNA: TGTGCCAGCAGCTGGACAGGGAGGATGAACACTGAAGCTTTCTTT; CDR3: CASSWTGRMNTEAFF
size: -; D: -; J: TRBJ2-2; V: TRBV12-5; DNA: TGTGCTGGGATTATTAACACCGGGGAGCTGTTTTTT; CDR3: CAGIINTGELFF
size: few; D: -; J: TRBJ1-1; V: TRBV12-3/TRBV12-4; DNA: TGTGCCAGCAGTTTACCAGCAGGGAGTCATATAGCTTTCTTT; CDR3: CASSLPAGSHIAFF
size: few; D: -; J: TRBJ2-5; V: TRBV4-2; DNA: TGTGCCAGCAGCCAAGCCCCAGGGAGAGGGTCGGAGACCCAGTACTTC; CDR3: CASSQAPGRGSETQYF
size: few; D: -; J: TRBJ2-3; V: TRBV24-1; DNA: TGTGCCACCAGTGATTTCGCCGGCCTTACTAGCACAGATACGCAGTATTTT; CDR3: CATSDFAGLTSTDTQYF
size: -; D: -; J: TRBJ1-3; V: TRBV20-1; DNA: TGCAGTGCTAGAGGACCGAACACGCCTGGAAACACCATATATTTT; CDR3: CSARGPNTPGNTIYF
size: -; D: -; J: TRBJ1-6; V: TRBV5-6; DNA: TGTGCCAGCGCCTACGGGACACTCGATAATTCACCCCTCCACTTT; CDR3: CASAYGTLDNSPLHF
size: -; D: -; J: TRBJ2-5; V: TRBV20-1; DNA: TGCAGTGCTAGCCCTCCCAACCCCGCAGAGACCCAGTACTTC; CDR3: CSASPPNPAETQYF
size: -; D: TRBD1; J: TRBJ2-7; V: TRBV3-1; DNA: TGTGCCAGCAGCCAGGGGACAGGGGCCGGCGAGCAGTACTTC; CDR3: CASSQGTGAGEQYF
size: few; D: TRBD2; J: TRBJ2-5; V: TRBV15; DNA: TGTGCCACCAGCAAAACCCTAGCGGGAGGGGTGGAGACCCAGTACTTC; CDR3: CATSKTLAGGVETQYF
size: -; D: -; J: TRBJ2-1; V: TRBV6-2/TRBV6-3; DNA: TGTGCCAGCAGTCTACGGGGGGCTACTGAGCTACTGAGCTCCTACAATGAGCAGTTCTTC; CDR3: CASSLRGATELLSSYNEQFF
size: once; D: TRBD1; J: TRBJ2-7; V: TRBV7-2; DNA: TGTGCCAGCAGCTTAGCGGGAATGGACAGGGTCCCCTACGAGCAGTACTTC; CDR3: CASSLAGMDRVPYEQYF
size: few; D: -; J: TRBJ2-2; V: TRBV7-3; DNA: TGTGCCAGCAGCTTAATGCCGGAGCCCACCGGGGAGCTGTTTTTT; CDR3: CASSLMPEPTGELFF
size: -; D: TRBD1; J: TRBJ2-1; V: TRBV14; DNA: TGTGCCAGCAGTCGGGACAGGGGGCAGGGGAGGTCCTACAATGAGCAGTTCTTC; CDR3: CASSRDRGQGRSYNEQFF
size: -; D: -; J: TRBJ2-4; V: TRBV7-8; DNA: TGTGCCAGCAGCTTCGAGCGGGTAGCCAAAAACATTCAGTACTTC; CDR3: CASSFERVAKNIQYF
size: few; D: -; J: TRBJ1-1; V: TRBV24-1; DNA: TGTGCCACCAGGAAAACAGGTGGGAACACTGAAGCTTTCTTT; CDR3: CATRKTGGNTEAFF
size: few; D: -; J: TRBJ2-1; V: TRBV12-3/TRBV12-4; DNA: TGTGCCAGCAGTTTAGGTTCAGGGGGGGACCTATACGGTGAGCAGTTCTTC; CDR3: CASSLGSGGDLYGEQFF
size: few; D: -; J: TRBJ1-3; V: TRBV12-3/TRBV12-4; DNA: TGTGCCAGCAGTTTAAGTACCAATCCTGGAAACACCATATATTTT; CDR3: CASSLSTNPGNTIYF
size: few; D: TRBD2; J: TRBJ2-2; V: TRBV7-2; DNA: TGTGCCAGCAGCGGGACTAGCGGTTTCGGGGAGCTGTTTTTT; CDR3: CASSGTSGFGELFF
size: -; D: TRBD2; J: TRBJ2-1; V: TRBV20-1; DNA: TGCAGTGCTGGGGCGACTAGCGGAGTAAACAATGAGCAGTTCTTC; CDR3: CSAGATSGVNNEQFF
size: few; D: -; J: TRBJ1-5; V: TRBV5-1; DNA: TGCGCCAGCAGCAGGACGGATCCTAGCAATCAGCCCCAGCATTTT; CDR3: CASSRTDPSNQPQHF
size: few; D: -; J: TRBJ2-1; V: TRBV6-5; DNA: TGTGCCAGCAGTCACGGGACCGAGAATGAGCAGTTCTTC; CDR3: CASSHGTENEQFF
size: many; D: -; J: TRBJ1-1; V: TRBV10-3; DNA: TGTGCCACCGAAGAACCGGGGACTGAAGCTTTCTTT; CDR3: CATEEPGTEAFF
size: -; D: TRBD1; J: TRBJ2-5; V: TRBV5-1; DNA: TGCGCCAGCAGCCATCAGGGGGTATTGGAGACCCAGTACTTC; CDR3: CASSHQGVLETQYF
size: -; D: -; J: TRBJ1-2; V: TRBV10-3; DNA: TGTGCCATCACTCGGGGGGGGCTCTATGGCTACACCTTC; CDR3: CAITRGGLYGYTF